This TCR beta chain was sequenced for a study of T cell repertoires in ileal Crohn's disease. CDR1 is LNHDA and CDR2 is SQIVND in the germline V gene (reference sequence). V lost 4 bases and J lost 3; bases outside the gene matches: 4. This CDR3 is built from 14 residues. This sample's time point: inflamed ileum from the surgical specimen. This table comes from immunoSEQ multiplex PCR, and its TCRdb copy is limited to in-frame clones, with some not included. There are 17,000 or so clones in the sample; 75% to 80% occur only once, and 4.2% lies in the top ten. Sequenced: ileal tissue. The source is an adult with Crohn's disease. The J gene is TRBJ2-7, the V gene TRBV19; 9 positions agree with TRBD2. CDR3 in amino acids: CASSTGTSIYEQYF. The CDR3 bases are TGTGCCAGTAGTACCGGGACTAGCATCTACGAGCAGTACTTC.